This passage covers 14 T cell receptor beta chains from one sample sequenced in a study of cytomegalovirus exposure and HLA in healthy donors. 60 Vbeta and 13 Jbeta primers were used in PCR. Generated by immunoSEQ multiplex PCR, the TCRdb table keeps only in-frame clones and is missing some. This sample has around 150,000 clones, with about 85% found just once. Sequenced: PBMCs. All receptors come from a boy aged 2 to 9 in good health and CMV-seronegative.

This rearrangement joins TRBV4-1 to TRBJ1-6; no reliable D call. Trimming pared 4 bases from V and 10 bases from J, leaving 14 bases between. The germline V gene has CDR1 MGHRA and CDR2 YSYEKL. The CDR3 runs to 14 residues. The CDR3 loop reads CASSPFEGGSPLHF. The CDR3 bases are TGCGCCAGCAGCCCCTTTGAGGGCGGGTCACCCCTCCACTTT.

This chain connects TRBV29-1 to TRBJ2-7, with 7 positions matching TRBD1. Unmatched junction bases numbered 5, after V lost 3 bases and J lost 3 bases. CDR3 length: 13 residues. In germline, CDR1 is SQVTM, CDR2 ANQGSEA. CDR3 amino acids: CSVDPTGNYEQYF. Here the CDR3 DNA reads TGCAGCGTTGACCCGACAGGGAACTACGAGCAGTACTTC.

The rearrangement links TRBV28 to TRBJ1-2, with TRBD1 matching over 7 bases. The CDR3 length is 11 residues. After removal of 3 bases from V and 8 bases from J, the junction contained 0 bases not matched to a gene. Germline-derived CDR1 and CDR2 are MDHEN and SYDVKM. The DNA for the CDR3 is TGTGCCAGCAGTTTCAGGGGGGGCTACACCTTC. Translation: CASSFRGGYTF.

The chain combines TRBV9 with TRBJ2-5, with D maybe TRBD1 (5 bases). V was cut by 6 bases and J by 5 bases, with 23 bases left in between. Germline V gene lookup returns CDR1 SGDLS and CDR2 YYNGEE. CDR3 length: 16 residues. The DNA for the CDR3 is TGTGCCAGCACCCTTGGGGCAGGAACGTTACCCGAGACCCAGTACTTC. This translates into CASTLGAGTLPETQYF.

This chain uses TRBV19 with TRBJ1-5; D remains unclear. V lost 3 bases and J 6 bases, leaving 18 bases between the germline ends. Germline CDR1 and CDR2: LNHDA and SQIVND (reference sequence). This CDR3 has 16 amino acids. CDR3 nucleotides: TGTGCCAGTAGTATTCCCATGCAGGTAGGCGCTCAGCCCCAGCATTTT. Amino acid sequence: CASSIPMQVGAQPQHF.

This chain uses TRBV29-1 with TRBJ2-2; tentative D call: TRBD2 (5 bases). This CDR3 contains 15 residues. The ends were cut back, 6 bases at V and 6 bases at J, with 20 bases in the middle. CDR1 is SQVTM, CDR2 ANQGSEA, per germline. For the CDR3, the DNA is TGCAGCGTATCGGAAGGGCGGGCGCCGGCCGGGGAGCTGTTTTTT. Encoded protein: CSVSEGRAPAGELFF.

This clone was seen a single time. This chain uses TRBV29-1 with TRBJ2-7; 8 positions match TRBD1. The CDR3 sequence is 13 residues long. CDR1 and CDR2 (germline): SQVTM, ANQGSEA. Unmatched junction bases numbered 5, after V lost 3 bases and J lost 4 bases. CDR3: CSVEDRVGYEQYF. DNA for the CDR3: TGCAGCGTTGAGGACAGGGTAGGGTACGAGCAGTACTTC.

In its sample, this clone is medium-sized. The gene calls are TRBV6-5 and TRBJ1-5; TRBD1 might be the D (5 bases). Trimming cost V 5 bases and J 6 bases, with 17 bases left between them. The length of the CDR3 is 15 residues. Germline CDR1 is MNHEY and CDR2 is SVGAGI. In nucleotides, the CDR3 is TGTGCCAGCAGTCCCGTAGGGAGCGGGGCTCAGCCCCAGCATTTT. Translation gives CASSPVGSGAQPQHF.

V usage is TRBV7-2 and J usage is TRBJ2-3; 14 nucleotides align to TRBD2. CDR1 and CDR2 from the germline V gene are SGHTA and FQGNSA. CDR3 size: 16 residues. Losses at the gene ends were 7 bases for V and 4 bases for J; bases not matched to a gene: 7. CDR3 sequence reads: CASTSGTSGRADTQYF. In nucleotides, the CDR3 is TGTGCCAGCACCTCAGGGACTAGCGGGAGAGCAGATACGCAGTATTTT.

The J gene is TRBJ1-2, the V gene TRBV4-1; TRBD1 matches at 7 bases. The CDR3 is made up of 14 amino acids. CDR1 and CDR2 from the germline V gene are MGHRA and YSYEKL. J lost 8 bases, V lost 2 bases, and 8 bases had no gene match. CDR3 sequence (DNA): TGCGCCAGCAGCCAAACTCACAGGGGACGGGGCTACACCTTC. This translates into CASSQTHRGRGYTF.

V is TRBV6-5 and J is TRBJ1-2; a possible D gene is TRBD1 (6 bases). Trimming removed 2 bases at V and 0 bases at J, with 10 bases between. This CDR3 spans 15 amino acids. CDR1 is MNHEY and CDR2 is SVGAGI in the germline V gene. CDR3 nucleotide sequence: TGTGCCAGCAGTTACGGTGGGACATCTAACTATGGCTACACCTTC. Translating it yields CASSYGGTSNYGYTF.

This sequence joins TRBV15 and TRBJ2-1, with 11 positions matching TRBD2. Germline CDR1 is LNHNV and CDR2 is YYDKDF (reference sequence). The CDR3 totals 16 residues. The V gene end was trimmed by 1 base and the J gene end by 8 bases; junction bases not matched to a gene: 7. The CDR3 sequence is CATSRGGLAGSDEQFF. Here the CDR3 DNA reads TGTGCCACCAGCAGAGGCGGACTAGCGGGTTCGGATGAGCAGTTCTTC.

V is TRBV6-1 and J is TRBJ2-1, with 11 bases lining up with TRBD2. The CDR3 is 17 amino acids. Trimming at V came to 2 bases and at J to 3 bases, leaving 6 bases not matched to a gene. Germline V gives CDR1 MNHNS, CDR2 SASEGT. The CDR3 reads CASSESSGGFYYNEQFF. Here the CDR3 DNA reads TGTGCCAGCAGTGAATCTAGCGGGGGGTTTTACTACAATGAGCAGTTCTTC.

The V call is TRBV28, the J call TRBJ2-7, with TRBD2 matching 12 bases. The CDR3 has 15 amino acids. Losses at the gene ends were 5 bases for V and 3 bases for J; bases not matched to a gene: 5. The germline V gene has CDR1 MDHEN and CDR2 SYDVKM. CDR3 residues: CASSQTSGGVYEQYF. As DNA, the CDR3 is TGTGCCAGCAGTCAGACTAGCGGGGGTGTCTACGAGCAGTACTTC.